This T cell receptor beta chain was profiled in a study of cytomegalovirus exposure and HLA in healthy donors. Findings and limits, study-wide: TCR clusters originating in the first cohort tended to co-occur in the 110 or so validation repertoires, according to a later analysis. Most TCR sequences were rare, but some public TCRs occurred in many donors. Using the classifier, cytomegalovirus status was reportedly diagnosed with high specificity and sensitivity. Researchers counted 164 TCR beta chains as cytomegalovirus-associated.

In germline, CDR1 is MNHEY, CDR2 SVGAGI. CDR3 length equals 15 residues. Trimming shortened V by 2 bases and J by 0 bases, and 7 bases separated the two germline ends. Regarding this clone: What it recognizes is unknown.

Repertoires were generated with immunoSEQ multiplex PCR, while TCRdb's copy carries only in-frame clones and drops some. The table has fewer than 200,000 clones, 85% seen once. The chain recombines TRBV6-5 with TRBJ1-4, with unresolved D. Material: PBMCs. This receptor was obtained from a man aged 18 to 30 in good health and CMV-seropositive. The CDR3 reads CASSYRLATNEKLFF. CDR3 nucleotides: TGTGCCAGCAGTTACAGACTTGCAACTAATGAAAAACTGTTTTTT.